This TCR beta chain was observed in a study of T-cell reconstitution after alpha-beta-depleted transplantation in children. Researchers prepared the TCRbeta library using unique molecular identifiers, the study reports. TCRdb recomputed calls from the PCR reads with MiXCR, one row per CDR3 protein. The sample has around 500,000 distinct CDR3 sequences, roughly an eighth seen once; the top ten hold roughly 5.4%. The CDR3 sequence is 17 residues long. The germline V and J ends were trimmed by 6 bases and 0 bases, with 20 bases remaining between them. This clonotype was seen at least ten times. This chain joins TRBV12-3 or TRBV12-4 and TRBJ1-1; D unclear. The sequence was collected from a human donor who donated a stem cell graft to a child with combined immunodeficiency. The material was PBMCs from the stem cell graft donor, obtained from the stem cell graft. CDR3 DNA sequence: TGTGCCAGCAGCCCCGGGATCAATTTAGGACTGAACACTGAAGCTTTCTTT. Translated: CASSPGINLGLNTEAFF.